The rows below give T cell receptor beta chains drawn from one sample of a study of PD-L1 blockade in urothelial cancer. Profiling relied on immunoSEQ multiplex PCR, and the TCRdb table lists in-frame clones only, not all of them. This table holds over 35,000 clones, approximately 91% found once. Sequencing used PBMCs, obtained around atezolizumab (anti-PD-L1) treatment. All receptors derive from a woman aged 60 to 75 with urothelial cancer. CDR3s include the opening cysteine and the closing phenylalanine or tryptophan. The D gene is left open where the match is weak. The size field is filled for only some rows; it gives once, few, many or a size class.

>NA|TRBV25-1|TRBJ1-1|TRBD1
CASATLELRQGMNTEAFF
TGTGCCAGCGCGACGCTTGAGTTGAGACAGGGTATGAACACTGAAGCTTTCTTT
>NA|TRBV6-4|TRBJ2-2|TRBD2
CASSDQSSGTAGELFF
TGTGCCAGCAGTGACCAATCTAGCGGGACGGCCGGGGAGCTGTTTTTT
>NA|TRBV4-3|TRBJ1-1|NA
CASSQETVNTEAFF
TGCGCCAGCAGCCAAGAAACGGTGAACACTGAAGCTTTCTTT
>NA|TRBV7-9|TRBJ2-1|TRBD2
CASSLRIAGGGDEQFF
TGTGCCAGCAGCTTAAGAATAGCGGGAGGAGGCGATGAGCAGTTCTTC
>NA|TRBV4-1|TRBJ2-2|NA
CASRQEVARVIPGELFF
TGCGCCAGCAGACAAGAGGTCGCCAGGGTGATTCCCGGGGAGCTGTTTTTT
>NA|TRBV4-1|TRBJ2-1|TRBD2
CASSQGASGRPYNEQFF
TGCGCCAGCAGCCAAGGGGCCAGCGGGAGGCCCTACAATGAGCAGTTCTTC
>NA|TRBV25-1|TRBJ2-7|TRBD1
CASSPVPGTDEQYF
TGTGCCAGCAGTCCCGTCCCCGGGACAGACGAGCAGTACTTC
>NA|TRBV18|TRBJ2-7|NA
CASSPGSSYEQYF
TGTGCCAGCTCACCAGGGAGCTCCTACGAGCAGTACTTC
>NA|TRBV28|TRBJ2-7|TRBD2
CASRVAGVGLVEQYF
TGTGCCAGCAGGGTAGCGGGAGTTGGGTTGGTCGAGCAGTACTTC
>NA|TRBV28|TRBJ2-2|TRBD1
CASRVGTGYIGELFF
TGTGCCAGCAGGGTTGGGACAGGGTATATCGGGGAGCTGTTTTTT
>once|TRBV11-2|TRBJ1-1|NA
CASSFLRGMNTEAFF
TGTGCCAGCAGCTTCCTCCGAGGCATGAACACTGAAGCTTTCTTT
>NA|TRBV7-9|TRBJ1-1|TRBD1
CASSSRQGTMNTEAFF
TGTGCCAGCAGCTCGCGACAGGGGACCATGAACACTGAAGCTTTCTTT
>NA|TRBV28|TRBJ2-1|TRBD2
CASSFLAGGREQFF
TGTGCCAGCAGTTTCCTAGCGGGAGGGCGTGAGCAGTTCTTC
>NA|TRBV28|TRBJ2-7|TRBD2
CASSFDGDGLAGFSYEQYF
TGTGCCAGCAGTTTCGACGGGGACGGACTAGCGGGTTTCTCCTACGAGCAGTACTTC
>NA|TRBV6-5|TRBJ1-1|NA
CASSYTGGNTEAFF
TGTGCCAGCAGTTACACGGGGGGAAACACTGAAGCTTTCTTT
>NA|TRBV11-2|TRBJ2-3|NA
CASSASVVDSTDTQYF
TGTGCCAGCAGCGCAAGCGTGGTCGATTCCACAGATACGCAGTATTTT
>NA|TRBV4-1|TRBJ2-7|TRBD2
CASSPSGRAADEQYF
TGCGCCAGCAGCCCTAGCGGGAGGGCCGCGGACGAGCAGTACTTC
>NA|TRBV27|TRBJ1-5|TRBD1
CASRGAAGGDVQPQHF
TGTGCCAGTAGAGGGGCCGCAGGGGGCGATGTACAGCCCCAGCATTTT
>NA|TRBV11-2|TRBJ2-7|TRBD1
CASSLQRTGSYEQYF
TGTGCCAGCAGCTTACAGAGGACAGGATCCTACGAGCAGTACTTC
>NA|TRBV9|TRBJ1-3|NA
CASSAQGPISGNTIYF
TGTGCCAGCAGCGCACAGGGTCCGATATCTGGAAACACCATATATTTT
>NA|TRBV5-4|TRBJ2-2|TRBD2
CASSLGAGLAAANTGELFF
TGTGCCAGCAGCTTGGGGGCGGGACTAGCGGCCGCGAACACCGGGGAGCTGTTTTTT
>NA|TRBV29-1|TRBJ1-2|NA
CSVEDQGLSVRGYTF
TGCAGCGTTGAAGATCAGGGACTAAGCGTCAGGGGCTACACCTTC
>NA|TRBV4-3|TRBJ1-1|NA
CASSQDPGDTEAFF
TGCGCCAGCAGCCAAGATCCGGGGGACACTGAAGCTTTCTTT
>once|TRBV7-2|TRBJ2-5|TRBD2
CASSPVWASGGAGQTQYF
TGTGCCAGCAGCCCGGTTTGGGCTAGCGGGGGGGCAGGGCAGACCCAGTACTTC
>NA|TRBV6-6|TRBJ2-2|NA
CASSYSPGVEAGELFF
TGTGCCAGCAGTTACTCCCCAGGGGTGGAGGCCGGGGAGCTGTTTTTT
>NA|TRBV5-5|TRBJ1-2|TRBD1
CASSSGTVYGYTF
TGTGCCAGCAGCTCAGGGACAGTCTATGGCTACACCTTC
>NA|TRBV10-2|TRBJ2-5|TRBD2
CASRGLAAEAQYF
TGCGCCAGCAGAGGACTAGCAGCCGAGGCCCAGTACTTC
>NA|TRBV6-4|TRBJ1-2|TRBD1
CASSDTGGRYGYTF
TGTGCCAGCAGTGATACAGGGGGACGGTATGGCTACACCTTC
>NA|TRBV18|TRBJ2-1|NA
CASSPAALAPNEQFF
TGTGCCAGCTCACCCGCGGCGCTAGCCCCCAATGAGCAGTTCTTC
>NA|TRBV9|TRBJ1-2|NA
CASSRIEGGSGYTF
TGTGCCAGCAGCCGAATTGAGGGAGGGAGCGGCTACACCTTC
>NA|TRBV4-3|TRBJ2-4|TRBD2
CASSPVASGILESNIQYF
TGCGCCAGCAGCCCAGTGGCTAGCGGGATTCTAGAGTCAAACATTCAGTACTTC
>NA|TRBV9|TRBJ2-3|NA
CASSDPIGGDTQYF
TGTGCCAGCAGCGACCCGATAGGGGGTGATACGCAGTATTTT
>NA|TRBV19|TRBJ2-3|TRBD2
CASSTGTSFADTQYF
TGTGCCAGTAGTACCGGGACTAGCTTCGCAGATACGCAGTATTTT
>NA|TRBV4-1|TRBJ2-1|TRBD1
CASSQGTGGKFF
TGCGCCAGCAGCCAGGGGACAGGGGGCAAGTTCTTC
>NA|TRBV5-1|TRBJ2-1|TRBD2
CASSTGTSGWSDEQFF
TGCGCCAGCAGCACGGGGACTAGCGGGTGGAGTGATGAGCAGTTCTTC
>few|TRBV2|TRBJ2-3|NA
CASSEVGAGDTQYF
TGTGCCAGCAGTGAAGTGGGAGCGGGAGATACGCAGTATTTT
>NA|TRBV7-9|TRBJ2-5|NA
CASSPPLAFGPDQETQYF
TGTGCCAGCAGCCCCCCGTTAGCGTTCGGGCCTGACCAAGAGACCCAGTACTTC
>NA|TRBV25-1|TRBJ2-7|NA
CASSARVAGPSSYEQYF
TGTGCCAGCAGTGCCAGGGTGGCTGGTCCAAGCTCCTACGAGCAGTACTTC
>NA|TRBV29-1|TRBJ1-1|TRBD1
CSARTGGKTEAFF
TGCAGCGCCCGGACAGGGGGCAAGACTGAAGCTTTCTTT
>NA|TRBV28|TRBJ1-5|NA
CASSFRGIGQPQHF
TGTGCCAGCAGTTTCCGAGGGATAGGTCAGCCCCAGCATTTT
>NA|TRBV6-1|TRBJ2-7|NA
CASSGTFRGEKIYEQYF
TGTGCCAGCAGTGGGACCTTTAGGGGCGAAAAGATCTACGAGCAGTACTTC
>NA|TRBV4-1|TRBJ2-1|TRBD2
CASSRLADEQFF
TGCGCCAGCAGCCGGCTAGCGGATGAGCAGTTCTTC
>NA|TRBV6-1|TRBJ2-3|TRBD1
CASSEGTGGADTQYF
TGTGCCAGCAGTGAAGGGACAGGGGGCGCAGATACGCAGTATTTT
>NA|TRBV19|TRBJ2-1|NA
CASSIGTGNEQFF
TGTGCCAGTAGTATAGGTACCGGCAATGAGCAGTTCTTC
>NA|TRBV23-1|TRBJ2-3|NA
CASGPRGGGTDTQYF
TGCGCCAGCGGCCCTAGGGGTGGAGGGACAGATACGCAGTATTTT
>NA|TRBV25-1|TRBJ1-4|NA
CASSKSLGGGGEKLFF
TGTGCCAGCAGTAAATCCTTGGGGGGTGGAGGTGAAAAACTGTTTTTT
>NA|TRBV4-1|TRBJ2-2|TRBD2
CASSQAETSGAATGELFF
TGCGCCAGCAGCCAAGCTGAGACTAGCGGAGCCGCCACCGGGGAGCTGTTTTTT
>NA|TRBV7-9|TRBJ2-1|NA
CASSLVDEQFF
TGTGCCAGCAGCTTAGTCGATGAGCAGTTCTTC
>NA|TRBV28|TRBJ1-1|TRBD1
CASTPTGTANTEAFF
TGTGCCAGCACCCCGACCGGGACAGCGAACACTGAAGCTTTCTTT